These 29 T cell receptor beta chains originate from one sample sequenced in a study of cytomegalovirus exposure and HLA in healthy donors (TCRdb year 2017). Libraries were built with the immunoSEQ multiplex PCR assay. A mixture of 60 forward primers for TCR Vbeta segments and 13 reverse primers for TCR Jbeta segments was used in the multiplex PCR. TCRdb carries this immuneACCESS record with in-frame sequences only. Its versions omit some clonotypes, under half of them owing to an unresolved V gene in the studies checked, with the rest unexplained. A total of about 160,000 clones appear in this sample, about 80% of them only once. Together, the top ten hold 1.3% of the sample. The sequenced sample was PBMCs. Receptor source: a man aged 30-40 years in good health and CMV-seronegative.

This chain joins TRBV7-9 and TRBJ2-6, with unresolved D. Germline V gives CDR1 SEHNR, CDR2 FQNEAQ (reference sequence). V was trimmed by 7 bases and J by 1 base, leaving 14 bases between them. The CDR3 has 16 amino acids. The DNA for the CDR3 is TGTGCCAGCACCCCCCTCCTAACTTCTGGGGCCAACGTCCTGACTTTC. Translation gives CASTPLLTSGANVLTF.

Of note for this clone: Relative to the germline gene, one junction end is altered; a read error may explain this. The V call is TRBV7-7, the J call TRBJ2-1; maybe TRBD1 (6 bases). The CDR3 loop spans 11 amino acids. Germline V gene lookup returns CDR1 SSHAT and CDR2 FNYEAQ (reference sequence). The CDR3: CASSQGNEQFF. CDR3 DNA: TGTGCTAGCAGCCAGGGGAATGAGCAGTTCTTC.

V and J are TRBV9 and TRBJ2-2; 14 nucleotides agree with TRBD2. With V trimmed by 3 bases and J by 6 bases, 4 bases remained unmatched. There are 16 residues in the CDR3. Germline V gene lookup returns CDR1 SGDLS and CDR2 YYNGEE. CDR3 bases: TGTGCCAGCAGCGCGAGGACTAGCGGGGGGTCCGGGGAGCTGTTTTTT. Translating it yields CASSARTSGGSGELFF. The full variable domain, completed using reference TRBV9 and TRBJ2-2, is DSGVTQTPKHLITATGQRVTLRCSPRSGDLSVYWYQQSLDQGLQFLIQYYNGEERAKGNILERFSAQQFPDLHSELNLSSLELGDSALYFCASSARTSGGSGELFFGEGSRLTVL.

DNA of the CDR3: TGTGCCAGCAGCCCAGTTATGGGGGCAGCAGGATCCCGGAATCAGCCCCAGCATTTT. Protein product: CASSPVMGAAGSRNQPQHF. The V gene is TRBV7-2, the J gene TRBJ1-5; D is possibly TRBD1 (6 bases). Trimming stripped 5 bases from V and 4 bases from J, with 27 bases between. CDR3 length: 19 amino acids. Germline V lookup: CDR1 SGHTA, CDR2 FQGNSA.

The DNA for the CDR3 is TGTGCCATCAGCCGAGCAACTAATGAAAAACTGTTTTTT. This sequence encodes CAISRATNEKLFF. The chain has TRBV10-3 and TRBJ1-4; no reliable D call. Germline V gene lookup returns CDR1 ENHRY and CDR2 SYGVKD. This CDR3 region has 13 residues. Trimming shortened V by 6 bases and J by 0 bases, and 5 bases separated the two germline ends.

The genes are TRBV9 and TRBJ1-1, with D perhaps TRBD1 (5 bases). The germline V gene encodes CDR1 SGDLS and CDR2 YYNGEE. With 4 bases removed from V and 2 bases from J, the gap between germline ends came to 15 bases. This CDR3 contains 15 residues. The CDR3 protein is CASSPLLRGNTEAFF. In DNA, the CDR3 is TGTGCCAGCAGCCCCCTCTTGCGGGGCAACACTGAAGCTTTCTTT. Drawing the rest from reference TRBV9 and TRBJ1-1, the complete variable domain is DSGVTQTPKHLITATGQRVTLRCSPRSGDLSVYWYQQSLDQGLQFLIQYYNGEERAKGNILERFSAQQFPDLHSELNLSSLELGDSALYFCASSPLLRGNTEAFFGQGTRLTVV.

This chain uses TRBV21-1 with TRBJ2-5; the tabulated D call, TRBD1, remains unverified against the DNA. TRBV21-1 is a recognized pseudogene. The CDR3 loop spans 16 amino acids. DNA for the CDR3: TGTGCCAGCAGCAAAGCCAGGGACAGGGCCCAAGAGACCCAGTACTTC. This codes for CASSKARDRAQETQYF.

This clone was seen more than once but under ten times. The CDR3 DNA reads TGTGCCATCAGCCTGCCGGGACAGAACTACGAGCAGTACTTC. Its protein is CAISLPGQNYEQYF. This rearrangement joins TRBV10-3 to TRBJ2-7; TRBD1 agrees at 7 bases. Germline CDR1 and CDR2: ENHRY and SYGVKD. Trimming cost V 6 bases and J 3 bases; bases outside gene matches: 8. The CDR3 loop spans 14 amino acids.

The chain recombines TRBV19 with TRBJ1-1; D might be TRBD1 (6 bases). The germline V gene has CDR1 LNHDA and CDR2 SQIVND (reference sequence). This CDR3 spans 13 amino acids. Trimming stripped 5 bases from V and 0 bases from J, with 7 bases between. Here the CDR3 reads CASSRTVNTEAFF. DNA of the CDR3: TGTGCCAGTAGTCGGACAGTGAACACTGAAGCTTTCTTT.

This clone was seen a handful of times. CDR3 nucleotide sequence: TGTGCCAGCAGTTCCGTGGGACAGGGCTACGAGCAGTACTTC. As protein: CASSSVGQGYEQYF. This chain connects TRBV27 to TRBJ2-7; 9 bases align to TRBD1. The CDR3 consists of 14 residues. The ends lost 4 bases at V and 3 bases at J; junction bases unmatched: 4. CDR1 and CDR2 from the germline V gene are MNHEY and SMNVEV (reference sequence).

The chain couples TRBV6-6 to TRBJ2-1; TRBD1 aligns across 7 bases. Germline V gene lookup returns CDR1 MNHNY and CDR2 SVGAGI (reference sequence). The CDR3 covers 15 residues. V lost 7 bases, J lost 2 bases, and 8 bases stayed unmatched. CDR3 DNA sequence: TGTGCCAGCACCCCACGAGGGGGCCCCTACAATGAGCAGTTCTTC. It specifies CASTPRGGPYNEQFF.

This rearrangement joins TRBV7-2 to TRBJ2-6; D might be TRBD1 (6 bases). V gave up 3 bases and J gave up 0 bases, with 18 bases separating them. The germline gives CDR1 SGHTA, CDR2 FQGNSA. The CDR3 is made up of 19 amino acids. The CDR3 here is CASSLESRTASSGANVLTF. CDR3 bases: TGTGCCAGCAGCTTGGAAAGCCGGACAGCCAGCTCTGGGGCCAACGTCCTGACTTTC.

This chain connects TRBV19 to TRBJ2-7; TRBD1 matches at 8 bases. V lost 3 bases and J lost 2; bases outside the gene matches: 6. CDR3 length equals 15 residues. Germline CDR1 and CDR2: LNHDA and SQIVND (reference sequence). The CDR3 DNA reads TGTGCCAGTAGTATCGTCGGGACAGGCCCCTACGAGCAGTACTTC. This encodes CASSIVGTGPYEQYF.

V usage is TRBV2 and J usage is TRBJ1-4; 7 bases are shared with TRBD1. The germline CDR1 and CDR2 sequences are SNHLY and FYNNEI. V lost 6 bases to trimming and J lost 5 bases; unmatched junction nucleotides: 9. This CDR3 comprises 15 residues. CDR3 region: CASRDRSLPNEKLFF. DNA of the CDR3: TGTGCCAGCAGGGACAGGAGCCTGCCGAATGAAAAACTGTTTTTT.

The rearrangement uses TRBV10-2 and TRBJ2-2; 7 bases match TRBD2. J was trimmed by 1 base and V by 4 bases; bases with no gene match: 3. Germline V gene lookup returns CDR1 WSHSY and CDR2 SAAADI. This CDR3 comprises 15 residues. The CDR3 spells CASSVIAGNTGELFF. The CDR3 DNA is TGCGCCAGCAGTGTGATAGCGGGGAACACCGGGGAGCTGTTTTTT.

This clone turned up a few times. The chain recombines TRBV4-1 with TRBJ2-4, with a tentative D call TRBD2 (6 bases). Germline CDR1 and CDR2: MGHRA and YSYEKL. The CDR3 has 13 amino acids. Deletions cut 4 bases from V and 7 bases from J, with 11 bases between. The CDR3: CASSPEGLNIQYF. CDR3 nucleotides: TGCGCCAGCAGCCCGGAGGGCCTGAACATTCAGTACTTC.

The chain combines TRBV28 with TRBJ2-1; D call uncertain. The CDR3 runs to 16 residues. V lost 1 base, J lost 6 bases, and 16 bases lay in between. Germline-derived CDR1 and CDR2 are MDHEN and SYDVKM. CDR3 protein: CASSLYTSMASNEQFF. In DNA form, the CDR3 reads TGTGCCAGCAGTTTATATACCTCAATGGCCTCCAATGAGCAGTTCTTC.

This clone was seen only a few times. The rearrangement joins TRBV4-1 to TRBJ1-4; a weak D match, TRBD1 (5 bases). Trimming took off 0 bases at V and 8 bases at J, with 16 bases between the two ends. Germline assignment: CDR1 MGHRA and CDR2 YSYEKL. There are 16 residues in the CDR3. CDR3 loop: CASSQDSNAGYEKLFF. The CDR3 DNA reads TGCGCCAGCAGCCAAGATTCTAATGCAGGGTACGAAAAACTGTTTTTT.

The CDR3 region is CASSPRTDFYGYTF. The DNA of the CDR3 is TGTGCCAGCAGCCCAAGGACAGATTTCTATGGCTACACCTTC. This sequence joins TRBV7-6 and TRBJ1-2; D possibly corresponds to TRBD1 (6 bases). CDR3 length equals 14 residues. The germline V and J ends were trimmed by 5 bases and 4 bases, with 14 bases remaining between them. The germline gives CDR1 SGHVS, CDR2 FNYEAQ.

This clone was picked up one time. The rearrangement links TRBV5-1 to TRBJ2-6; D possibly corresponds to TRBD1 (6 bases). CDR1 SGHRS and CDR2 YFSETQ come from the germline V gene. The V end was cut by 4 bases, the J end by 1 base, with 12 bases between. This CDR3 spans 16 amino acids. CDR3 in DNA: TGCGCCAGCAGCCCTTTCCAGGGGTCTGGGGCCAACGTCCTGACTTTC. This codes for CASSPFQGSGANVLTF.

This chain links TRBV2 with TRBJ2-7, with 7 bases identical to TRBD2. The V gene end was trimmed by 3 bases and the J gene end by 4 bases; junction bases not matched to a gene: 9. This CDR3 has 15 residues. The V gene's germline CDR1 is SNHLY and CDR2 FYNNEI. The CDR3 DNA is TGTGCCAGCAGTGAGTGGCGGGAGAGTGCTTACGAGCAGTACTTC. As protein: CASSEWRESAYEQYF.

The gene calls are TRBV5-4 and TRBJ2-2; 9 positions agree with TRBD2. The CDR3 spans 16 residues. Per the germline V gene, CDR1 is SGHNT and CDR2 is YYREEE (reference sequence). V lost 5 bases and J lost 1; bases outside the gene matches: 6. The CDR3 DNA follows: TGTGCCAGCAGTTCTAAGACTAGCGGGAACACCGGGGAGCTGTTTTTT. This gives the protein CASSSKTSGNTGELFF.

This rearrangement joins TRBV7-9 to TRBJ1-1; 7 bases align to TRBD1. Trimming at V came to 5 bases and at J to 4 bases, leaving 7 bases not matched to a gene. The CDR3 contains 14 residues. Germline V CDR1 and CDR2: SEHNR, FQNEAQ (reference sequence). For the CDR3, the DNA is TGTGCCAGCAGCAGACAGGGCCGAATCACTGAAGCTTTCTTT. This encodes CASSRQGRITEAFF.

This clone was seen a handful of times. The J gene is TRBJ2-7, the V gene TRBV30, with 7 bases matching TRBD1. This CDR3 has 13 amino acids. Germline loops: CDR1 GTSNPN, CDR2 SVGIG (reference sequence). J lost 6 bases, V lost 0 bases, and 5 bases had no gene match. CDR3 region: CAWSVATGREQYF. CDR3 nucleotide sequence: TGTGCCTGGAGTGTAGCGACAGGGCGCGAGCAGTACTTC. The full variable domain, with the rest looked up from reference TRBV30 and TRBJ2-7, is SQTIHQWPATLVQPVGSPLSLECTVEGTSNPNLYWYRQAAGRGLQLLFYSVGIGQISSEVPQNLSASRPQDRQFILSSKKLLLSDSGFYLCAWSVATGREQYFGPGTRLTVT.

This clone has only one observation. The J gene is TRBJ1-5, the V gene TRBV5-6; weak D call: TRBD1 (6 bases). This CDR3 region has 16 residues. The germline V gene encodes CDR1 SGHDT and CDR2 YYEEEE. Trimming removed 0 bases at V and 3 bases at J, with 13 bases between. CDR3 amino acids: CASSLARGKTNQPQHF. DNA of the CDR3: TGTGCCAGCAGCTTGGCCAGGGGTAAAACCAATCAGCCCCAGCATTTT.

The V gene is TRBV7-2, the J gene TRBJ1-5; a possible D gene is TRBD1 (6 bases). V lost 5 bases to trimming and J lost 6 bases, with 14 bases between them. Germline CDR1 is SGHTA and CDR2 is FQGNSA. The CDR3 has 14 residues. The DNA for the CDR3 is TGTGCCAGCAGCGCCCAACAGGGTGGTCAGCCCCAGCATTTT. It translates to CASSAQQGGQPQHF.

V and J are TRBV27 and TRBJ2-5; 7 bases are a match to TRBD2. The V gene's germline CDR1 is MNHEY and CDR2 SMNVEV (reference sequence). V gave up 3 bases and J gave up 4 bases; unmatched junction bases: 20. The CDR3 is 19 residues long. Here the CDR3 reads CASSFIYRGVYHTGETQYF. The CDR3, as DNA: TGTGCCAGCAGTTTCATATACCGGGGGGTATACCATACTGGAGAGACCCAGTACTTC.

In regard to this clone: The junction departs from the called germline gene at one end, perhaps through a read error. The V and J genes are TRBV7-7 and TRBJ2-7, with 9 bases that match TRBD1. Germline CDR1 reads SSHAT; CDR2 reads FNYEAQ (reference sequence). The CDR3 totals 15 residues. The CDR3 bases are TGTGCTAGCAGCACAGGACAGGGGACCTCCTACGAGCAGTACTTC. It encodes CASSTGQGTSYEQYF.

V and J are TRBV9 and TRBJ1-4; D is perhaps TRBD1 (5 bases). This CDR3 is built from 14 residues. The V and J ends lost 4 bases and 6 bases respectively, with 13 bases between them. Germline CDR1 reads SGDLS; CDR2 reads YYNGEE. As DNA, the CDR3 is TGTGCCAGCAGCCCCACGGGGGGACATGAAAAACTGTTTTTT. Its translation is CASSPTGGHEKLFF. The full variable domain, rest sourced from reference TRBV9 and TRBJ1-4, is DSGVTQTPKHLITATGQRVTLRCSPRSGDLSVYWYQQSLDQGLQFLIQYYNGEERAKGNILERFSAQQFPDLHSELNLSSLELGDSALYFCASSPTGGHEKLFFGSGTQLSVL.